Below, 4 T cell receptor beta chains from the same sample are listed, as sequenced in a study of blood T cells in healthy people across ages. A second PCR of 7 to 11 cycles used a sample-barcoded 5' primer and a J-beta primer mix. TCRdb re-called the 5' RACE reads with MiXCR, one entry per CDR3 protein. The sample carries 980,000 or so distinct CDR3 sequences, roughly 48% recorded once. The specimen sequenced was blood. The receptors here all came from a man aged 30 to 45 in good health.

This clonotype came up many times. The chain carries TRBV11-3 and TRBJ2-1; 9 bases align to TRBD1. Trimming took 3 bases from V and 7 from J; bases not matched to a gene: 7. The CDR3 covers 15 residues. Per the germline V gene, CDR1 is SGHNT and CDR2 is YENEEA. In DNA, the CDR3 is TGTGCCAGCAGCTTCCTGGACAGGGGTAGGAATGAGCAGTTCTTC. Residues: CASSFLDRGRNEQFF. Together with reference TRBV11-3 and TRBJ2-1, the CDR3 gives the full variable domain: EAGVVQSPRYKIIEKKQPVAFWCNPISGHNTLYWYLQNLGQGPELLIRYENEEAVDDSQLPKDRFSAERLKGVDSTLKIQPAELGDSAVYLCASSFLDRGRNEQFFGPGTRLTVL.

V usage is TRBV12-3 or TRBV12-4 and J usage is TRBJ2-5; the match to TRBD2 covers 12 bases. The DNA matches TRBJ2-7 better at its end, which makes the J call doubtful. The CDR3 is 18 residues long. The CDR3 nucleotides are TGTGCCAGCAGTTTAGTTTGGGCTAGCGGGAGGGCGACCTTCGAGCAGTACTTC. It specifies CASSLVWASGRATFEQYF.

The CDR3 is CASSLQYYGYTF. CDR3 bases: TGTGCCAGCAGTTTACAGTACTATGGCTACACCTTC. This chain uses TRBV12-3 or TRBV12-4 with TRBJ1-2; D gene unclear. This CDR3 comprises 12 residues. V gave up 2 bases and J gave up 3 bases, with 4 bases separating them.

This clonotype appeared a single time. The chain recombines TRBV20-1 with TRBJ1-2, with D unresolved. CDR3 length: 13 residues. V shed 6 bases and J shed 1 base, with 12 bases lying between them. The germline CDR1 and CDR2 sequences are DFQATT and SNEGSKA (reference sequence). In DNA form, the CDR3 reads TGCAGTGCCCAGCTCGGGCTTAACTATGGCTACACCTTC. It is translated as CSAQLGLNYGYTF.